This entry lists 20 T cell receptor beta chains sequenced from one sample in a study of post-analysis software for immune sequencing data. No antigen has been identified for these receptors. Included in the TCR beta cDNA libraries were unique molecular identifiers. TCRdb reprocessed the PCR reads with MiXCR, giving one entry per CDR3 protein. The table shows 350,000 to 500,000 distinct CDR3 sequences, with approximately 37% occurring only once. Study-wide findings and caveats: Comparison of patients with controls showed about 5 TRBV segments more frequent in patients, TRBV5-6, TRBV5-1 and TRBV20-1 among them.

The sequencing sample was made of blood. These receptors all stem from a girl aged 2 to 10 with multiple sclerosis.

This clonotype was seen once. DNA for the CDR3: TGCGCCAGCAGCTCTAGGCGCGGGATTTACAATGAGCAGTTCTTC. Amino acids: CASSSRRGIYNEQFF. The chain joins TRBV5-1 to TRBJ2-1, with a weak D call TRBD2 (6 bases). The CDR3 contains 15 residues. Looked up from germline, CDR1 is SGHRS and CDR2 is YFSETQ. Trimming removed 3 bases at V and 4 bases at J, with 14 bases between.

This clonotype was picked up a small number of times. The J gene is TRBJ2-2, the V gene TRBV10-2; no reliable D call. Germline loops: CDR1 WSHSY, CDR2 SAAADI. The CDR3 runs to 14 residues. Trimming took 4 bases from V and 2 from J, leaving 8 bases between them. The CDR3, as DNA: TGCGCCAGCAGTGGGCAGCTTAACACCGGGGAGCTGTTTTTT. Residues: CASSGQLNTGELFF.

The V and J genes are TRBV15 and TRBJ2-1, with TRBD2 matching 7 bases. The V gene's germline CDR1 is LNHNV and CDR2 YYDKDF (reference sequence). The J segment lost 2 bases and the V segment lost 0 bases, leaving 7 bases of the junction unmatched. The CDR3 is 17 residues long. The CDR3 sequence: CATSREPQRGAYNEQFF. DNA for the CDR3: TGTGCCACCAGCAGAGAGCCCCAACGGGGGGCCTACAATGAGCAGTTCTTC.

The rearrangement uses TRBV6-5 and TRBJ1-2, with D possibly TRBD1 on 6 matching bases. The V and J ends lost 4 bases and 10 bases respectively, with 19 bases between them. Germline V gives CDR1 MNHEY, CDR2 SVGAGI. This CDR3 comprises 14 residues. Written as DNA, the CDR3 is TGTGCCAGCAGTTCCCCGAGGGGGGTTGAGAACTACACCTTC. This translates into CASSSPRGVENYTF.

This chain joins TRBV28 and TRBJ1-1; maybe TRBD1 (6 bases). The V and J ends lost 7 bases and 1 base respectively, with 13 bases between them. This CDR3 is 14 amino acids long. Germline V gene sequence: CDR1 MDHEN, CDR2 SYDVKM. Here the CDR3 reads CASIFGGTNTEAFF. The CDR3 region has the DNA TGTGCCAGCATCTTTGGGGGCACGAACACTGAAGCTTTCTTT.

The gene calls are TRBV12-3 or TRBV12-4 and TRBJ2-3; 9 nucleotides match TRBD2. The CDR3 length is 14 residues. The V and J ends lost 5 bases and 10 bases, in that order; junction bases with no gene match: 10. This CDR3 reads CASSEQTRTSAQYF. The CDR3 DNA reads TGTGCCAGCAGTGAACAAACAAGGACTAGCGCGCAGTATTTT.

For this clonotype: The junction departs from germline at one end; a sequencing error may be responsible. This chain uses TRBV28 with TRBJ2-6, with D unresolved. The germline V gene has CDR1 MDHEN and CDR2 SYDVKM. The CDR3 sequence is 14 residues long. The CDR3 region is CASSLSAVGNVRTF. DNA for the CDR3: TGTGCCAGCAGTTTATCCGCGGTTGGCAACGTCCGGACTTTC. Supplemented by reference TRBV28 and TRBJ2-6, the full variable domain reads DVKVTQSSRYLVKRTGEKVFLECVQDMDHENMFWYRQDPGLGLRLIYFSYDVKMKEKGDIPEGYSVSREKKERFSLILESASTNQTSMYLCASSLSAVGNVRTFGAGSRLTVL.

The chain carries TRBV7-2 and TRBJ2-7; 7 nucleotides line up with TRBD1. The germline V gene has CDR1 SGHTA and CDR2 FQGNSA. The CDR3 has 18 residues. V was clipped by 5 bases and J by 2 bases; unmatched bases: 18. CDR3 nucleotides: TGTGCCAGCAGCGCAGAAGACAGGGTCTTACTTGGGACCTACGAGCAGTACTTC. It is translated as CASSAEDRVLLGTYEQYF.

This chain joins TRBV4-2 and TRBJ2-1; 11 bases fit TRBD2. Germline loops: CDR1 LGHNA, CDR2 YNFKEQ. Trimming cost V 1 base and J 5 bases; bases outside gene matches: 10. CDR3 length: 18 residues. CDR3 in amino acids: CASSQVGLAGGQNNEQFF. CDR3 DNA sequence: TGTGCCAGCAGCCAAGTAGGCCTAGCGGGAGGACAGAACAATGAGCAGTTCTTC.

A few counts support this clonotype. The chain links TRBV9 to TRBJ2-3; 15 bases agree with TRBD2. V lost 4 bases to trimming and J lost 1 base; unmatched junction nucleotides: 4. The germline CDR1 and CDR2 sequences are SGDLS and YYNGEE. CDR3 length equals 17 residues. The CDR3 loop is CASSQGLAGGRTDTQYF. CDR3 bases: TGTGCCAGCAGCCAGGGACTAGCGGGGGGTCGCACAGATACGCAGTATTTT.

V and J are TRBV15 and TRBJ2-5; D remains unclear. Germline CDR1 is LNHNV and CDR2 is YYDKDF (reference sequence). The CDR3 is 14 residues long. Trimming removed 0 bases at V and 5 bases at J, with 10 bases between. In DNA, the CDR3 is TGTGCCACCAGCAGAGACCTGAACGGGGAGACCCAGTACTTC. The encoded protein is CATSRDLNGETQYF.

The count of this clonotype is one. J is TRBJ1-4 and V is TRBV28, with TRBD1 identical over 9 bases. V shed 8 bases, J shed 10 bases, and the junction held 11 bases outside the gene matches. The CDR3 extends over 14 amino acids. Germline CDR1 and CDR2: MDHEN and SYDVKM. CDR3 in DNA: TGTGCCAGCCTGGGAACAGGGGGCTTATCAAAACTGTTTTTT. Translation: CASLGTGGLSKLFF.

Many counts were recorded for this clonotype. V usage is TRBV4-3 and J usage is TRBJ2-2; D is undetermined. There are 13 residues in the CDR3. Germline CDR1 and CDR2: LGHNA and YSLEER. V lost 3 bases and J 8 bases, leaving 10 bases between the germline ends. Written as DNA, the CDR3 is TGCGCCAGCAGCCATTACGTGGCGGGGGAGCTGTTTTTT. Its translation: CASSHYVAGELFF.

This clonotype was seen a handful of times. The CDR3 nucleotides are TGCAGCGTCGCCTTAAATCTCTACAATGAGCAGTTCTTC. Its protein product is CSVALNLYNEQFF. The rearrangement links TRBV29-1 to TRBJ2-1, with D uncertain. Trimming took 6 bases from V and 3 from J, leaving 12 bases between them. The CDR3 loop spans 13 amino acids. CDR1 and CDR2 from the germline V gene are SQVTM and ANQGSEA.

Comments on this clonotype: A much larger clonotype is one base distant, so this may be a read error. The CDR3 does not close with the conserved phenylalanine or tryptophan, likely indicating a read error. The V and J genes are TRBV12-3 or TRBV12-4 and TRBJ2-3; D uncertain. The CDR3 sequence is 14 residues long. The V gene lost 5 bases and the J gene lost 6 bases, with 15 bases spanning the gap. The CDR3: CASSGLAATDTQYS. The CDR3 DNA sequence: TGTGCCAGCAGTGGGCTGGCGGCCACCGATACGCAGTATTCT.

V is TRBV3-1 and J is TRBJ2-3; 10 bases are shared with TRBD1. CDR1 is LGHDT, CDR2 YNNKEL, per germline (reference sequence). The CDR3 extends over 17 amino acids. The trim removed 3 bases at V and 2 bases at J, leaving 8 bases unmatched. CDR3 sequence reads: CASSHLDRGDLTDTQYF. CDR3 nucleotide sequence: TGTGCCAGCAGCCATTTGGACAGGGGGGACCTCACAGATACGCAGTATTTT.

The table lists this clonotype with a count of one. The CDR3 nucleotides read TGTGCCAGCTCTCGGCTAGCGGGGGGCCCTAAGACTCGCGAGCAGTACTTC. It specifies CASSRLAGGPKTREQYF. This chain joins TRBV12-3 or TRBV12-4 and TRBJ2-4; the match to TRBD2 covers 11 bases. The DNA matches TRBJ2-7 better at its end, which makes the J call doubtful. The CDR3 contains 17 residues.

CDR3 sequence: CASSFASADTQYF. CDR3 in DNA: TGTGCCAGCTCATTCGCCTCCGCGGATACGCAGTATTTT. V usage is TRBV18 and J usage is TRBJ2-3; D is uncertain. V lost 5 bases to trimming and J lost 6 bases, with 12 bases between them. CDR3 length equals 13 residues. Germline CDR1 KGHSH, CDR2 LQKENI.

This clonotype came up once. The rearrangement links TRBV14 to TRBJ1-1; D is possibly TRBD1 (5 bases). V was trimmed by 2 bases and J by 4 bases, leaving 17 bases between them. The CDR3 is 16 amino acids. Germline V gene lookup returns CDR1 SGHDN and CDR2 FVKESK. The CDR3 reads CASSQQLPLGGTEAFF. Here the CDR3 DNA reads TGTGCCAGCAGCCAACAGCTTCCTCTCGGGGGCACTGAAGCTTTCTTT.

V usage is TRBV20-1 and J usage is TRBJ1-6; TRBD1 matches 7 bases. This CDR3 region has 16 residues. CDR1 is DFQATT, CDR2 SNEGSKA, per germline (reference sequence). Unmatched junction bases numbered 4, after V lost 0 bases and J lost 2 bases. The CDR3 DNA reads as TGCAGTGCTAGAGATTGGGGACAGACCTATAATTCACCCCTCCACTTT. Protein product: CSARDWGQTYNSPLHF.